What follows is one T cell receptor (beta chain) and its context. Per the original data handling: Reference gene primer amplification yielded estimated nucleated cell counts. Profiled with immunoSEQ multiplex PCR; TCRdb holds only in-frame clones, not every one. The V and J calls and the clone size are those of that table, but D and trimming were determined from the DNA. The data contain 110,000 or so clones, roughly 80% of them singletons. This record belongs to a study of blood T cell repertoires in COVID-19. For the study at large: The United States, Italy and Spain supplied acute and convalescent COVID-19 samples. Sample material is recorded as cDNA or gDNA derived from T cells, B-cell-depleted T cells, or PBMCs.

The ends were cut back, 2 bases at V and 3 bases at J, with 10 bases in the middle. The CDR3 is 14 residues long. Germline CDR1 and CDR2: ENHRY and SYGVKD. V usage is TRBV10-3 and J usage is TRBJ2-5; no firm D call. Sample: peripheral blood. This TCR derives from a human donor in a cohort sampled during active COVID-19. CDR3 region: CAISETVSEETQYF. The CDR3 nucleotides are TGTGCCATCAGTGAGACAGTTTCGGAAGAGACCCAGTACTTC.